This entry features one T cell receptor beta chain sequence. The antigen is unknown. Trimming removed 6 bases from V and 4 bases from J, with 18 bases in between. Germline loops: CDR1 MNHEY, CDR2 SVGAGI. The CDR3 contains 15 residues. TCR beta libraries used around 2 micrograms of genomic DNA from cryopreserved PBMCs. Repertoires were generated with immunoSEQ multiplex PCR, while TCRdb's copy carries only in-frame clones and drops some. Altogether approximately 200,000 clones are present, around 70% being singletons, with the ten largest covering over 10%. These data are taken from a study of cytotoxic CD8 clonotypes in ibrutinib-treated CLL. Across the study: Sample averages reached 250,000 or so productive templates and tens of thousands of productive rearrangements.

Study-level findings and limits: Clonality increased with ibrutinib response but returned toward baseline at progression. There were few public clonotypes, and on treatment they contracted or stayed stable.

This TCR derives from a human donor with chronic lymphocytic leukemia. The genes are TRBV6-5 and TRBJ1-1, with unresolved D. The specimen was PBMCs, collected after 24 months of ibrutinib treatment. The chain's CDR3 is CASSWTATTGTEAFF. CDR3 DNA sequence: TGTGCCAGCAGCTGGACGGCCACTACGGGCACTGAAGCTTTCTTT.